This T cell receptor (beta chain) is from a study of T cell repertoires in cytomegalovirus infection. Each CDR3 protein gets one entry after TCRdb re-called the reads with MiXCR. This table has about 600,000 distinct CDR3 sequences, 20% to 25% appearing once. Germline CDR1 and CDR2: SEHNR and FQNEAQ (reference sequence). CDR3 length: 17 amino acids. The ends were cut back, 5 bases at V and 0 bases at J, with 17 bases in the middle. The clonotype was recovered from a human donor in good health (CMV status not recorded). Some clones in this sample may be carry-over from other donors' samples. The chain has TRBV7-9 and TRBJ1-5; tentatively, D is TRBD1 (5 bases). The material sequenced was CD8+ T cells from PBMCs. CDR3 in amino acids: CASSPGSVGSSNQPQHF. For the CDR3, the DNA is TGTGCCAGCAGCCCAGGGTCGGTAGGCAGTAGCAATCAGCCCCAGCATTTT.